This T cell receptor (beta chain) was found in a study of blood T cell repertoires in COVID-19. Study details: Acute-phase and convalescent COVID-19 samples originated in the United States, Italy and Spain.

This CDR3 is built from 16 residues. Looked up from germline, CDR1 is SGHRS and CDR2 is YFSETQ. After removal of 4 bases from V and 1 base from J, the junction contained 8 bases not matched to a gene. Sequenced by immunoSEQ multiplex PCR; TCRdb stores in-frame clones only, minus some. The sample shows around 150,000 clones, about 83% of them seen only once. Comment on this clone: Additional DNA sequences in this sample encode the identical CDR3.

V is TRBV5-1 and J is TRBJ2-7; TRBD1 matches at 10 bases. The receptor was derived from a woman aged 70-85 years with COVID-19, enrolled during active disease. The sample was peripheral blood. CDR3 residues: CASSLARGQGSYEQYF. The CDR3 DNA is TGCGCCAGCAGCCTGGCTAGGGGACAGGGGTCCTACGAGCAGTACTTC.